A single sample gave rise to the 30 T cell receptor beta chains below, sequenced in a study of blood T cell repertoires in COVID-19. The protocol was immunoSEQ multiplex PCR, while the TCRdb copy is restricted to in-frame clones and leaves out a portion. The table shows some 400,000 clones, with 80% to 90% occurring only once. Sequencing used peripheral blood. These receptors originate from a woman younger than 45 with COVID-19, enrolled during active disease.

The V gene is TRBV30, the J gene TRBJ2-5; D is perhaps TRBD1 (5 bases). The V and J ends lost 5 bases and 5 bases respectively, with 15 bases between them. Looked up from germline, CDR1 is GTSNPN and CDR2 is SVGIG (reference sequence). The CDR3 has 13 amino acids. The CDR3 bases are TGTGCCTGGTCTAGACAGAGGATGGAGACCCAGTACTTC. Translation: CAWSRQRMETQYF.

V is TRBV20-1 and J is TRBJ2-7; 8 bases are a match to TRBD2. CDR1 is DFQATT and CDR2 is SNEGSKA in the germline V gene (reference sequence). The CDR3 covers 14 residues. V lost 5 bases to trimming and J lost 3 bases; unmatched junction nucleotides: 9. CDR3 protein: CSAGGVAGNYEQYF. The DNA for the CDR3 is TGCAGTGCTGGTGGGGTAGCGGGGAACTACGAGCAGTACTTC.

The DNA for the CDR3 is TGTGCCAGCACCCCTAGCGGGACCCCGGGAAATGAGCAGTTCTTC. This codes for CASTPSGTPGNEQFF. The chain couples TRBV9 to TRBJ2-1, with 9 bases aligning to TRBD2. CDR3 length: 15 amino acids. V gave up 6 bases and J gave up 7 bases; unmatched junction bases: 11. Germline CDR1 and CDR2: SGDLS and YYNGEE.

This clone was seen just once. J is TRBJ2-2 and V is TRBV9; D may be TRBD2 (6 bases). The CDR3 sequence is 13 residues long. Germline CDR1 SGDLS, CDR2 YYNGEE. Trimming left V 2 bases short and J 6 bases short, with 8 bases between. The CDR3 loop is CASSVWEAGELFF. CDR3 DNA sequence: TGTGCCAGCAGCGTGTGGGAGGCCGGGGAGCTGTTTTTT.

In DNA form, the CDR3 reads TGTGCCAGCAGTTTGCAGGGCCCTAGCTCCTACGAGCAGTACTTC. The encoded protein is CASSLQGPSSYEQYF. The chain uses TRBV27 and TRBJ2-7; maybe TRBD1 (5 bases). The CDR3 loop spans 15 amino acids. CDR1 and CDR2 from the germline V gene are MNHEY and SMNVEV (reference sequence). Trimming stripped 3 bases from V and 0 bases from J, with 12 bases between.

The gene calls are TRBV3-1 (or the pseudogene TRBV3-2) and TRBJ2-1; 12 nucleotides match TRBD1. V dropped 2 bases and J dropped 12; count of bases not matched to a gene: 8. This CDR3 comprises 15 residues. Germline CDR1 and CDR2: LGHDT and YNNKEL (reference sequence). The CDR3 loop reads CASSQRDRGQRGQFF. The CDR3 DNA follows: TGTGCCAGCAGCCAAAGGGACAGGGGGCAAAGGGGGCAGTTCTTC.

This clone has only a few counts. The rearrangement uses TRBV5-4 and TRBJ1-6, with D perhaps TRBD1 (6 bases). CDR3 size: 14 residues. CDR1 is SGHNT, CDR2 YYREEE, per germline (reference sequence). V lost 3 bases to trimming and J lost 9 bases, with 13 bases between them. The CDR3 protein is CASSSQGRSSPLHF. CDR3 in DNA: TGTGCCAGCAGCTCACAGGGTAGGAGTTCACCCCTCCACTTT.

The chain's CDR3 is CASSSLLAGSYNEQFF. CDR3 nucleotide sequence: TGTGCCAGCAGTTCCTTACTAGCGGGATCATACAATGAGCAGTTCTTC. The rearrangement links TRBV28 to TRBJ2-1; 10 nucleotides agree with TRBD2. Trimming cost V 4 bases and J 4 bases; bases outside gene matches: 7. In germline, CDR1 is MDHEN, CDR2 SYDVKM. This CDR3 has 16 residues.

This clone showed up just once. This chain uses TRBV28 with TRBJ1-4; 8 bases are a match to TRBD1. Germline CDR1 and CDR2: MDHEN and SYDVKM. This CDR3 spans 15 amino acids. Losses at the gene ends were 6 bases for V and 4 bases for J; bases not matched to a gene: 7. CDR3 loop: CASRTGGEGNEKLFF. For the CDR3, the DNA is TGTGCCAGCAGAACAGGGGGAGAGGGTAATGAAAAACTGTTTTTT.

The J gene is TRBJ2-1, the V gene TRBV11-2, with D possibly TRBD2 on 5 matching bases. This CDR3 has 15 residues. Germline lookup yields CDR1 SGHAT and CDR2 FQNNGV. V dropped 0 bases and J dropped 8 bases, with 14 bases sitting between them. CDR3 loop: CASSLEVASPYEQFF. The CDR3 DNA follows: TGTGCCAGCAGCTTAGAAGTAGCGTCCCCATATGAGCAGTTCTTC.

The gene calls are TRBV5-1 and TRBJ2-7, with 7 bases that match TRBD1. Germline lookup yields CDR1 SGHRS and CDR2 YFSETQ. The CDR3 has 14 residues. The trim removed 4 bases at V and 3 bases at J, leaving 7 bases unmatched. CDR3 region: CASSGRGGSYEQYF. CDR3 DNA: TGCGCCAGCAGCGGACGAGGGGGCAGCTACGAGCAGTACTTC.

CDR3 sequence reads: CASSIGGRTSYEQYF. The CDR3 bases are TGTGCCAGTAGTATAGGAGGGAGGACGTCCTACGAGCAGTACTTC. V usage is TRBV19 and J usage is TRBJ2-7, with D possibly matching TRBD2 (6 bases). In germline, CDR1 is LNHDA, CDR2 SQIVND (reference sequence). The CDR3 has 15 residues. Trimming removed 1 base from V and 1 base from J, with 11 bases in between.

The genes are TRBV9 and TRBJ2-7; 8 positions agree with TRBD1. Trimming took 4 bases from V and 6 from J; bases not matched to a gene: 3. Germline lookup yields CDR1 SGDLS and CDR2 YYNGEE. The CDR3 consists of 12 residues. CDR3 in amino acids: CASSRDRGEQYF. In nucleotides, the CDR3 is TGTGCCAGCAGCAGAGACAGGGGCGAGCAGTACTTC.

This sequence joins TRBV4-1 and TRBJ1-1; 7 bases line up with TRBD1. The ends lost 4 bases at V and 4 bases at J; junction bases unmatched: 6. The CDR3 is 14 amino acids. Germline-derived CDR1 and CDR2 are MGHRA and YSYEKL. CDR3: CASSPQGGVTEAFF. CDR3 DNA sequence: TGCGCCAGCAGCCCCCAGGGGGGTGTCACTGAAGCTTTCTTT.

Here the CDR3 reads CASSPQRAGSAAEAFF. The CDR3 nucleotides read TGTGCCAGCAGCCCACAACGGGCAGGGTCTGCCGCTGAAGCTTTCTTT. The rearrangement uses TRBV3-1 (or the pseudogene TRBV3-2) and TRBJ1-1, with D possibly TRBD1 on 5 matching bases. Germline CDR1 LGHDT, CDR2 YNNKEL (reference sequence). V lost 4 bases and J 6 bases, leaving 21 bases between the germline ends. The CDR3 spans 16 residues.

The genes are TRBV11-2 and TRBJ2-7; TRBD2 might be the D (6 bases). The CDR3 runs 12 residues. The germline V and J ends were trimmed by 5 bases and 4 bases, with 9 bases remaining between them. CDR1 is SGHAT and CDR2 is FQNNGV in the germline V gene. The chain's CDR3 is CASSRRDYEQYF. The CDR3 DNA reads as TGTGCCAGCAGCCGGCGGGATTACGAGCAGTACTTC.

The rearrangement links TRBV19 to TRBJ1-2; maybe TRBD1 (6 bases). Between the trimmed V and J ends, which lost 4 bases and 8 bases, there was a span of 20 bases. The CDR3 totals 15 residues. Per germline, CDR1 LNHDA and CDR2 SQIVND (reference sequence). The chain's CDR3 is CASSSSPTGSEGYTF. The CDR3 DNA reads TGTGCCAGTAGTAGTAGCCCAACAGGGTCGGAGGGCTACACCTTC.

The V call is TRBV12-5, the J call TRBJ2-1, with 7 nucleotides matching TRBD2. The CDR3 extends over 18 amino acids. Looked up from germline, CDR1 is LGHNT and CDR2 is FRNRAP. Trimming took 1 base from V and 12 from J; bases not matched to a gene: 21. This CDR3 reads CASGLASTTQLTSQRQFF. CDR3 coding DNA: TGTGCTAGTGGTTTGGCCAGTACGACTCAACTGACTAGCCAGAGGCAGTTCTTC.

This rearrangement joins TRBV19 to TRBJ2-7, with 8 bases fitting TRBD1. V was clipped by 5 bases and J by 4 bases; unmatched bases: 7. Per the germline V gene, CDR1 is LNHDA and CDR2 is SQIVND (reference sequence). The CDR3 has 14 residues. Here the CDR3 reads CASSSQDRVYEQYF. In DNA form, the CDR3 reads TGTGCCAGTAGTTCCCAGGACAGGGTGTACGAGCAGTACTTC.

V gene TRBV2 combines with J gene TRBJ2-1; the D gene is possibly TRBD2 (6 bases). Per germline, CDR1 SNHLY and CDR2 FYNNEI. The CDR3 runs 15 residues. V shed 7 bases and J shed 6 bases, with 19 bases lying between them. The CDR3 nucleotides read TGTGCCAGCACCAGGACCGGGGTGGGAGGCAATGAGCAGTTCTTC. The encoded protein is CASTRTGVGGNEQFF.

The rearrangement uses TRBV11-2 and TRBJ2-3; 7 bases are a match to TRBD2. Germline assignment: CDR1 SGHAT and CDR2 FQNNGV. The CDR3 totals 16 residues. V lost 3 bases and J lost 4; bases outside the gene matches: 10. The CDR3 loop is CASSFYSGIGADTQYF. Written as DNA, the CDR3 is TGTGCCAGCAGCTTTTACAGCGGGATTGGGGCAGATACGCAGTATTTT.

For the CDR3, the DNA is TGTGCCAGCAGCCTATATAGCGGGAGCTACAATGAGCAGTTCTTC. Its protein product is CASSLYSGSYNEQFF. This chain uses TRBV11-2 with TRBJ2-1; 9 bases match TRBD2. The CDR3 has 15 residues. Losses at the gene ends were 5 bases for V and 3 bases for J; bases not matched to a gene: 5. The germline gives CDR1 SGHAT, CDR2 FQNNGV.

The chain recombines TRBV2 with TRBJ1-4, with a tentative D call TRBD1 (5 bases). Deletions cut 4 bases from V and 3 bases from J, with 12 bases between. Germline V lookup: CDR1 SNHLY, CDR2 FYNNEI. The CDR3 consists of 15 residues. The chain's CDR3 is CASSVGGRANEKLFF. The CDR3 DNA follows: TGTGCCAGCAGTGTGGGGGGACGAGCTAATGAAAAACTGTTTTTT.

The sample holds a few counts of this clone. This chain connects TRBV19 to TRBJ1-5, with 7 bases that match TRBD1. CDR3 length equals 13 residues. Trimming at V came to 8 bases and at J to 0 bases, leaving 1 base not matched to a gene. CDR1 is LNHDA and CDR2 is SQIVND in the germline V gene (reference sequence). CDR3 bases: TGTGCCAGTGACAGGGATAGCAATCAGCCCCAGCATTTT. This sequence encodes CASDRDSNQPQHF.

Only one count was recorded for this clone. The rearrangement links TRBV5-1 to TRBJ2-7; D possibly corresponds to TRBD2 (5 bases). CDR1 SGHRS and CDR2 YFSETQ come from the germline V gene. The CDR3 length is 14 residues. V was cut by 4 bases and J by 0 bases, with 11 bases left in between. This CDR3 is CASSRGLDSYEQYF. CDR3 coding DNA: TGCGCCAGCAGCCGAGGGCTGGACTCCTACGAGCAGTACTTC. The variable domain in full, completed from reference TRBV5-1 and TRBJ2-7, reads KAGVTQTPRYLIKTRGQQVTLSCSPISGHRSVSWYQQTPGQGLQFLFEYFSETQRNKGNFPGRFSGRQFSNSRSEMNVSTLELGDSALYLCASSRGLDSYEQYFGPGTRLTVT.

CDR3 in DNA: TGTGCCAGCAGCCCTAAGCGGCGCGAGGAAAAACTGTTTTTT. The encoded protein is CASSPKRREEKLFF. The chain uses TRBV7-2 and TRBJ1-4; no definite D call. Trimming shortened V by 5 bases and J by 8 bases, and 15 bases separated the two germline ends. Germline V lookup: CDR1 SGHTA, CDR2 FQGNSA. This CDR3 spans 14 amino acids.

As to this clone: The junction shows a germline mismatch at one end, possibly a read error. The chain joins TRBV3-1 (or the pseudogene TRBV3-2) to TRBJ1-2; perhaps TRBD1 as D (6 bases). This CDR3 region has 13 residues. CDR1 is LGHDT, CDR2 YNNKEL, per germline (reference sequence). This CDR3 reads CASRQADSKIYTF. CDR3 nucleotides: TGTGCCAGCAGACAAGCGGACAGCAAAATCTACACCTTC.

CDR3 region: CASSHRTSGTNEQFF. The CDR3 DNA is TGTGCCAGCAGCCATCGGACTAGCGGGACCAATGAGCAGTTCTTC. The J gene is TRBJ2-1, the V gene TRBV11-2; 12 bases line up with TRBD2. The J segment lost 6 bases and the V segment lost 5 bases, leaving 5 bases of the junction unmatched. Germline V gives CDR1 SGHAT, CDR2 FQNNGV. This CDR3 is 15 amino acids long.

The genes are TRBV7-2 and TRBJ2-7, with 13 nucleotides matching TRBD2. There are 15 residues in the CDR3. The V gene end was trimmed by 4 bases and the J gene end by 2 bases; junction bases not matched to a gene: 2. Germline V gene sequence: CDR1 SGHTA, CDR2 FQGNSA. In DNA, the CDR3 is TGTGCCAGCAGCTCCACTAGCGGGAGGGCCTACGAGCAGTACTTC. This translates into CASSSTSGRAYEQYF.

This rearrangement joins TRBV2 to TRBJ2-4; D gene ambiguous. Trimming stripped 7 bases from V and 6 bases from J, with 4 bases between. Germline CDR1 is SNHLY and CDR2 is FYNNEI. The CDR3 loop spans 10 amino acids. This CDR3 is CASMRNIQYF. The CDR3 bases are TGTGCCAGCATGAGAAACATTCAGTACTTC.